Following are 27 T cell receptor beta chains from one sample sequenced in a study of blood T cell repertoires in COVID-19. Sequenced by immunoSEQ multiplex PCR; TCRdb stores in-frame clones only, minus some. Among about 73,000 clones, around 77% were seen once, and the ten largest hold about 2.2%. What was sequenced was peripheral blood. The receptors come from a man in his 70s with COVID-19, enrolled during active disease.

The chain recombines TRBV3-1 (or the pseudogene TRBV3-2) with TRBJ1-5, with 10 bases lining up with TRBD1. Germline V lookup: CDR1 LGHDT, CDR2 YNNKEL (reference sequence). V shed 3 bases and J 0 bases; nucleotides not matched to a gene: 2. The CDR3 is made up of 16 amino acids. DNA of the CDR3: TGTGCCAGCAGCCAGGGGACAGGGGATAGCAATCAGCCCCAGCATTTT. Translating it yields CASSQGTGDSNQPQHF.

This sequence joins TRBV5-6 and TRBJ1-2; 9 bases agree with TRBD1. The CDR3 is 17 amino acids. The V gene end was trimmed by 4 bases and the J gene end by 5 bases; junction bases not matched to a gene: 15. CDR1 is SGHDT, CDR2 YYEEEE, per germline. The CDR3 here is CASSPIGDRAYKYGYTF. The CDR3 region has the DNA TGTGCCAGCAGCCCTATTGGGGACAGGGCCTATAAGTATGGCTACACCTTC.

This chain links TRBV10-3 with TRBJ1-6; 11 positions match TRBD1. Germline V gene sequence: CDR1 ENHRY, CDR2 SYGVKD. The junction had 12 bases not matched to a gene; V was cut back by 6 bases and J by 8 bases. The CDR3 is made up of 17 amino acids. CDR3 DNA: TGTGCCATCAGAGACACCGGGACAGGGGGTTTTGATTCACCCCTCCACTTT. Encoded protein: CAIRDTGTGGFDSPLHF.

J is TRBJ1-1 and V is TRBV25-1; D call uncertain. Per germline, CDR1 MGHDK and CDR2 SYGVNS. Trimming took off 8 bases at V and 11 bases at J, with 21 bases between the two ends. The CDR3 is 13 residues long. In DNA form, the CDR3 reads TGTGCCAGCTCCTCTAATGTGGCGAGGGCCGCTTTCTTT. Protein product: CASSSNVARAAFF. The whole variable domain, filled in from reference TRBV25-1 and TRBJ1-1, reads EADIYQTPRYLVIGTGKKITLECSQTMGHDKMYWYQQDPGMELHLIHYSYGVNSTEKGDLSSESTVSRIRTEHFPLTLESARPSHTSQYLCASSSNVARAAFFGQGTRLTVV.

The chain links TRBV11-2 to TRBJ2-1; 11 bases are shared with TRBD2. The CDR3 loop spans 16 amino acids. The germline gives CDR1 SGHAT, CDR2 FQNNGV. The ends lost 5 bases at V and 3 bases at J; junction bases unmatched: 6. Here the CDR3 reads CASSPRLAGLYNEQFF. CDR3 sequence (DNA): TGTGCCAGCAGCCCTAGACTAGCGGGACTCTACAATGAGCAGTTCTTC.

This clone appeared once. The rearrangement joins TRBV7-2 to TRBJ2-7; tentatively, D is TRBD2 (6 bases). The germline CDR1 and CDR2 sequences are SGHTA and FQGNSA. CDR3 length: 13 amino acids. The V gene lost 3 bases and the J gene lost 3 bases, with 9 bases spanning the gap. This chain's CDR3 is CASSFTGVYEQYF. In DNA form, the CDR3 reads TGTGCCAGCAGCTTTACGGGAGTCTACGAGCAGTACTTC.

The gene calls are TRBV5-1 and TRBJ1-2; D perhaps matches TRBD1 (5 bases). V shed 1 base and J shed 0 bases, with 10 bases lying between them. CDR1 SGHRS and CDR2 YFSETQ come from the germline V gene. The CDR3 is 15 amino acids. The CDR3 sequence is CASSLTAGTNYGYTF. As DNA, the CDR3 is TGCGCCAGCAGCTTGACGGCAGGGACTAACTATGGCTACACCTTC.

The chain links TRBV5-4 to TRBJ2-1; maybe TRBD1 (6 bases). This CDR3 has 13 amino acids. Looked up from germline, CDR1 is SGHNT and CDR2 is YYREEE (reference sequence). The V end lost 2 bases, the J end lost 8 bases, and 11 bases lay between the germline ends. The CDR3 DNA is TGTGCCAGCAGCTTACAGGGTGGCGATGAGCAGTTCTTC. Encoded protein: CASSLQGGDEQFF.

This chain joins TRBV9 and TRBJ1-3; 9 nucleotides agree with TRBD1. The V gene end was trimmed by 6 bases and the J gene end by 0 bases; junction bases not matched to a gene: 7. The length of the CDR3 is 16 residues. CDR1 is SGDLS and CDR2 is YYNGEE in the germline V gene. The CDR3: CASNPTGGNSGNTIYF. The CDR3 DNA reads TGTGCCAGCAACCCGACAGGGGGGAACTCTGGAAACACCATATATTTT.

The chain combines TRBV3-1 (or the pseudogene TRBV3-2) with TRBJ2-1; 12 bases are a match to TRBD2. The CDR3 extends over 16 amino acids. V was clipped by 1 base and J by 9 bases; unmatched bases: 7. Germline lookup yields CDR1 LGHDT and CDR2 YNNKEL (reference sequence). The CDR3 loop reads CASSQASGGGVPEQFF. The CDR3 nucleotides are TGTGCCAGCAGCCAAGCTAGCGGGGGGGGTGTTCCTGAGCAGTTCTTC.

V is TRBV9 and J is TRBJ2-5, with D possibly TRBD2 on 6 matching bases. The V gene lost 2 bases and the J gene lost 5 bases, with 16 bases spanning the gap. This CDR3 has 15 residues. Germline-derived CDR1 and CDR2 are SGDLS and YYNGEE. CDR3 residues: CASSVGGFQGETQYF. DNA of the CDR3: TGTGCCAGCAGCGTTGGGGGGTTCCAAGGGGAGACCCAGTACTTC.

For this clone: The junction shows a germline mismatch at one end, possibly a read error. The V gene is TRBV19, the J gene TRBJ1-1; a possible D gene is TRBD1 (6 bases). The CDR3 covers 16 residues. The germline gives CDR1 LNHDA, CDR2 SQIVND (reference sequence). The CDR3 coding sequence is TGTGCCAGTAGTTCTCATTACGGACAGCCGAACACTGAAGCCTTCTTT. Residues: CASSSHYGQPNTEAFF.

The CDR3 DNA reads TGTGCCAGCAGCCAAGTCCCTAGGCCACCTAATCAGCCCCAGCATTTT. Translation: CASSQVPRPPNQPQHF. The chain links TRBV4-2 to TRBJ1-5; D not certain. The CDR3 has 16 residues. The germline V and J ends were trimmed by 1 base and 4 bases, with 14 bases remaining between them. Germline V gives CDR1 LGHNA, CDR2 YNFKEQ.

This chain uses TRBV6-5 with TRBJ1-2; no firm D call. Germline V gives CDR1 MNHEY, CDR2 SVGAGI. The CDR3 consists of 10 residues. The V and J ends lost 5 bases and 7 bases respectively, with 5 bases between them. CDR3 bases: TGTGCCAGCAGTCCTCCTGGCTACACCTTC. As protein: CASSPPGYTF.

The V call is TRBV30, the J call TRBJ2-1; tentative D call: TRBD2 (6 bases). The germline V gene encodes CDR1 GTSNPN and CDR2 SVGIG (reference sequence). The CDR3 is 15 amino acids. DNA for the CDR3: TGTGCTTACGAGGGACTCCAAGTGGGGTACAATGAGCAGTTCTTC. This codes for CAYEGLQVGYNEQFF.

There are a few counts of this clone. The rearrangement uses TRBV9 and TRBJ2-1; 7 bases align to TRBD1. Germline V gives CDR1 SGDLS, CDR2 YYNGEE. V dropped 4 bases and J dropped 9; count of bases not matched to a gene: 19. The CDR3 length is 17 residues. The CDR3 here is CASSQIPGTANVGEQFF. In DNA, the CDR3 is TGTGCCAGCAGCCAAATCCCCGGGACAGCAAACGTCGGTGAGCAGTTCTTC.

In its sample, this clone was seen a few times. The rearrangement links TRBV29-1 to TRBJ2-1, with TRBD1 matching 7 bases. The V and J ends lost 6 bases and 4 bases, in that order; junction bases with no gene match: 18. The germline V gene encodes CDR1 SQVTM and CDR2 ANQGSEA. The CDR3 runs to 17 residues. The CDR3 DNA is TGCAGCGTAAGACAGGGCATAACGGGTACATCATACAATGAGCAGTTCTTC. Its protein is CSVRQGITGTSYNEQFF.

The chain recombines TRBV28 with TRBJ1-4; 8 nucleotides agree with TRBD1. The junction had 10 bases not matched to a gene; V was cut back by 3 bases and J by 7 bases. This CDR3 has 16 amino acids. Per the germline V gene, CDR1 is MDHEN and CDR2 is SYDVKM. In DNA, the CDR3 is TGTGCCAGCAGTTTGGCCGGACAGGGTTCTCTTGAAAAACTGTTTTTT. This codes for CASSLAGQGSLEKLFF.

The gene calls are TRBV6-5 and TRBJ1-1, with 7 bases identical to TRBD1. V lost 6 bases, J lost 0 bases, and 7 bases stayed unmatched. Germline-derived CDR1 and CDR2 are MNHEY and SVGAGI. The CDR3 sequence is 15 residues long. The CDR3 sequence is CASRHPGQMNTEAFF. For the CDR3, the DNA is TGTGCCAGCAGGCACCCGGGACAGATGAACACTGAAGCTTTCTTT.

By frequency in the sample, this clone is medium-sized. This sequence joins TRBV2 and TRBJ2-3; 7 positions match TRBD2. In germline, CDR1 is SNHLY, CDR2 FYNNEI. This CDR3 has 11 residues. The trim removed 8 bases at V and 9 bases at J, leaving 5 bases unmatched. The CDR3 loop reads CASPLGGTQYF. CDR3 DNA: TGTGCCAGCCCCCTCGGGGGGACGCAGTATTTT.

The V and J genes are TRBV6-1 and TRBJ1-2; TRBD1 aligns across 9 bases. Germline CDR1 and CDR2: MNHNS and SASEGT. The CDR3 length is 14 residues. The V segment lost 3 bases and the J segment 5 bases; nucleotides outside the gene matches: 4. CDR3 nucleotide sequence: TGTGCCAGCAGTGACCCGGGACAGGGTTATGGCTACACCTTC. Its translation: CASSDPGQGYGYTF.

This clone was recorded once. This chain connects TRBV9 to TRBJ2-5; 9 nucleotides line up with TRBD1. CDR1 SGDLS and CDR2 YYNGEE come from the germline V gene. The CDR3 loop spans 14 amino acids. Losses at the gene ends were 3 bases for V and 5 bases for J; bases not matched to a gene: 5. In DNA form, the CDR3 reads TGTGCCAGCAGCGAGGGACAGGGTGGGGAGACCCAGTACTTC. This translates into CASSEGQGGETQYF.

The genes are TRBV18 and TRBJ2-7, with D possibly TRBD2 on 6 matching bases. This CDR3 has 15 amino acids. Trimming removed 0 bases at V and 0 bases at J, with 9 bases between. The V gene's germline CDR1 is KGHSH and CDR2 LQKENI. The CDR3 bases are TGTGCCAGCTCACCACCGACGGGAGACTCCTACGAGCAGTACTTC. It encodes CASSPPTGDSYEQYF.

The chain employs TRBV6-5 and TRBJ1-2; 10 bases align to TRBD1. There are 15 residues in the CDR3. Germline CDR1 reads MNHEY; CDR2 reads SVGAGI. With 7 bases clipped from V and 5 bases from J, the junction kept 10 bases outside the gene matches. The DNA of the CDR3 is TGTGCCAGCACCTTAAGACAGGGGGCGAGGTATGGCTACACCTTC. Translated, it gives CASTLRQGARYGYTF.

The CDR3 protein is CAIRGQGWGTGELFF. The CDR3 bases are TGTGCCATCAGGGGACAGGGCTGGGGCACCGGGGAGCTGTTTTTT. The chain employs TRBV10-3 and TRBJ2-2, with 9 bases fitting TRBD1. CDR1 and CDR2 from the germline V gene are ENHRY and SYGVKD. The CDR3 consists of 15 residues. The junction had 6 bases not matched to a gene; V was cut back by 6 bases and J by 4 bases.

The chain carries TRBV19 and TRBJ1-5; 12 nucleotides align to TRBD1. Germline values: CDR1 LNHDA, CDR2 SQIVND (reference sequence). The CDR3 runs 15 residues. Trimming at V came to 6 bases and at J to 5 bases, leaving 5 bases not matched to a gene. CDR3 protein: CASRGTGGIDQPQHF. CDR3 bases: TGTGCCAGTAGGGGGACAGGGGGCATCGATCAGCCCCAGCATTTT.

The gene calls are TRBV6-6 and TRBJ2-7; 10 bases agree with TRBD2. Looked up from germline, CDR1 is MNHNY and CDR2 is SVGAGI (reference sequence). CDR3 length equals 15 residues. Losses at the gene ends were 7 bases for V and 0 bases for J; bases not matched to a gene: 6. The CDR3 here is CASTPSGRSSYEQYF. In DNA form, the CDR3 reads TGTGCCAGCACCCCTAGCGGGAGAAGCTCCTACGAGCAGTACTTC.